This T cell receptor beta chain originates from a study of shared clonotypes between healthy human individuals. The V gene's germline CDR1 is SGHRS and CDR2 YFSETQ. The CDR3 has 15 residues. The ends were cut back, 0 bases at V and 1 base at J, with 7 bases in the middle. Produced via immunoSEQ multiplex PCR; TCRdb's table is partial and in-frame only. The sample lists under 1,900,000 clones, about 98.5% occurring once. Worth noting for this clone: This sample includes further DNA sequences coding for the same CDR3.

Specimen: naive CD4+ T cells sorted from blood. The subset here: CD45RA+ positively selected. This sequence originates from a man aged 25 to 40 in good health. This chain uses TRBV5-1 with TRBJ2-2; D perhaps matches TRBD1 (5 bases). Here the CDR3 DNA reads TGCGCCAGCAGCTTGGGGGGCCTGAACACCGGGGAGCTGTTTTTT. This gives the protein CASSLGGLNTGELFF. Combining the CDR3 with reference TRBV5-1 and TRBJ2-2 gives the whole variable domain KAGVTQTPRYLIKTRGQQVTLSCSPISGHRSVSWYQQTPGQGLQFLFEYFSETQRNKGNFPGRFSGRQFSNSRSEMNVSTLELGDSALYLCASSLGGLNTGELFFGEGSRLTVL.